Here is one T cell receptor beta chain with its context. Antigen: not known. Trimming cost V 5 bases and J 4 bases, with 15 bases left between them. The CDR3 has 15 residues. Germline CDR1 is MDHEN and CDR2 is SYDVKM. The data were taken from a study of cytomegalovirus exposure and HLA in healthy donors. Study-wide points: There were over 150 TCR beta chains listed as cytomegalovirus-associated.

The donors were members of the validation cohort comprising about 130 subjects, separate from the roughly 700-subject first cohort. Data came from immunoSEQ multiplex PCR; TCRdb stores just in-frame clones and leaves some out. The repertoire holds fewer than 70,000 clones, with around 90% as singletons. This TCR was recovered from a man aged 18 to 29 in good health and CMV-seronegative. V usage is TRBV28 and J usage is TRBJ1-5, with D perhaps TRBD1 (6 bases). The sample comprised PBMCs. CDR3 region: CASSTQGWVNQPQHF. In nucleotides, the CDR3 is TGTGCCAGCAGTACCCAGGGGTGGGTGAATCAGCCCCAGCATTTT.